Listed below are T cell receptor beta chains from one sample, sequenced in a study of blood T cell repertoires in COVID-19. Sequenced by immunoSEQ multiplex PCR; TCRdb stores in-frame clones only, minus some. The sample holds 150,000 to 200,000 clones, 89% seen once. The source material was peripheral blood. The receptor source for this set is a man aged 18 to 30 who had recovered from COVID-19. Each CDR3 is given with its conserved first and last residue. A D gene is named only where the DNA matches it firmly. A row's size may be missing; if present it is once, few, many or a size class.

V	D	J	size	length	CDR3	DNA
TRBV9	.	TRBJ2-2	few	15	CASSAPGSVDGELFF	TGTGCCAGCAGCGCCCCGGGTTCTGTGGACGGGGAGCTGTTTTTT
TRBV4-3	TRBD1	TRBJ2-1	.	14	CASSQSGQGYEQFF	TGCGCCAGCAGCCAATCGGGACAGGGGTACGAGCAGTTCTTC
TRBV27	.	TRBJ2-2	.	16	CASSFSVPGRTGELFF	TGTGCCAGCAGTTTTAGCGTCCCCGGTCGCACCGGGGAGCTGTTTTTT
TRBV12-5	TRBD1	TRBJ2-7	.	15	CASGFVRDRSYEQYF	TGTGCTAGTGGTTTCGTCCGGGACAGATCCTACGAGCAGTACTTC
TRBV6-2/TRBV6-3	TRBD1	TRBJ1-1	.	17	CASSLGITGGRTTEAFF	TGTGCCAGCAGCCTTGGGATTACAGGGGGCAGGACCACTGAAGCTTTCTTT
TRBV10-3	TRBD1	TRBJ2-1	.	15	CAISLGTDPSNEQFF	TGTGCCATCAGTTTAGGGACAGACCCCTCCAATGAGCAGTTCTTC
TRBV4-3	TRBD1	TRBJ1-2	.	15	CASSQEGTGFVGYTF	TGCGCCAGCAGCCAAGAAGGGACAGGGTTCGTTGGCTACACCTTC
TRBV7-9	TRBD2	TRBJ2-1	.	16	CASSWLSGRSRGEQFF	TGTGCCAGCAGCTGGCTTAGCGGGAGGTCCCGGGGCGAGCAGTTCTTC
TRBV19	TRBD1	TRBJ1-3	.	13	CASRTGSGNTIYF	TGTGCCAGTAGGACAGGGTCTGGAAACACCATATATTTT
TRBV7-2	.	TRBJ1-2	.	13	CASSQGGPFGYTF	TGTGCCAGCAGCCAAGGGGGTCCCTTCGGCTACACCTTC
TRBV19	.	TRBJ1-2	.	15	CASRRPGLKTHGYTF	TGTGCCAGTAGACGTCCGGGACTCAAAACCCATGGCTACACCTTC
TRBV28	TRBD1	TRBJ2-2	.	15	CASIEGTGRTGELFF	TGTGCCAGCATCGAGGGGACAGGGCGCACCGGGGAGCTGTTTTTT
TRBV7-2	TRBD2	TRBJ2-3	.	18	CASSLGLTSGNLADTQYF	TGTGCCAGCAGCTTAGGTCTCACTAGCGGGAATCTAGCAGATACGCAGTATTTT
TRBV27	TRBD1	TRBJ1-2	.	13	CASSRTGTYGYTF	TGTGCCAGCAGTCGGACAGGTACCTATGGCTACACCTTC
TRBV7-2	TRBD1	TRBJ2-7	.	14	CASSIDRAYVEQYF	TGTGCCAGCAGCATAGACAGGGCTTACGTCGAGCAGTACTTC
TRBV29-1	.	TRBJ1-4	.	13	CSVSVGGGEKLFF	TGCAGCGTCAGCGTCGGGGGAGGGGAAAAACTGTTTTTT
TRBV19	TRBD1	TRBJ2-2	once	16	CASSWAPDRATGELFF	TGTGCCAGTAGTTGGGCACCGGACAGGGCCACCGGGGAGCTGTTTTTT
TRBV19	.	TRBJ2-7	.	14	CASSEDIRPYEQYF	TGTGCCAGTAGCGAGGACATTCGACCCTACGAGCAGTACTTC
TRBV11-2	.	TRBJ1-3	.	15	CASSSSYASGNTIYF	TGTGCCAGCAGCTCCTCCTATGCCTCTGGAAACACCATATATTTT
TRBV3-1/TRBV3-2	TRBD1	TRBJ1-1	.	15	CASSRVQGATTEAFF	TGTGCCAGCAGCCGTGTACAGGGGGCGACCACTGAAGCTTTCTTT
TRBV9	TRBD2	TRBJ2-7	.	18	CASSPRASGSLSSYEQYF	TGTGCCAGCAGCCCCAGGGCTAGCGGGAGCCTGAGCTCCTACGAGCAGTACTTC
TRBV14	TRBD2	TRBJ2-7	.	15	CASSQATSGGLEQYF	TGTGCCAGCAGCCAGGCGACTAGCGGGGGCCTCGAGCAGTACTTC
TRBV6-2/TRBV6-3	TRBD1	TRBJ1-2	.	15	CASSTRQGFGYGYTF	TGTGCCAGCAGTACCCGACAGGGTTTCGGCTATGGCTACACCTTC
TRBV6-2/TRBV6-3	.	TRBJ2-7	few	13	CASSVTGPYEQYF	TGTGCCAGCAGCGTAACAGGGCCCTACGAGCAGTACTTC
TRBV6-2/TRBV6-3	TRBD1	TRBJ1-5	once	14	CASSRSGGYQPQHF	TGTGCCAGCAGTAGATCAGGGGGTTATCAGCCCCAGCATTTT
TRBV6-6	.	TRBJ1-4	few	14	CASNSGATNEKLFF	TGTGCCAGCAATTCAGGGGCAACTAATGAAAAACTGTTTTTT
TRBV12-3/TRBV12-4	.	TRBJ2-7	.	13	CASVPPTGVEQYF	TGTGCCAGCGTCCCCCCGACGGGGGTCGAGCAGTACTTC
TRBV2	.	TRBJ1-6	few	16	CASSEVEFSYNSPLHF	TGTGCCAGCAGTGAAGTAGAATTTTCCTATAATTCACCCCTCCACTTT
TRBV11-3	TRBD2	TRBJ2-1	.	15	CASSFTSGLRDEQFF	TGTGCCAGCAGCTTCACTAGCGGTCTACGGGATGAGCAGTTCTTC